Listed below are T cell receptor beta chains from one sample, sequenced in a study of Ad26.COV2.S vaccination and SARS-CoV-2 variants. Profiling relied on immunoSEQ multiplex PCR, and the TCRdb table lists in-frame clones only, not all of them. Among about 390,000 clones listed, more than 85% were seen once. The sample here was peripheral blood, taken in a trial of Ad26.COV2.S vaccine versus placebo. The receptors stem from a person between 18 and 59 years old who received the Ad26.COV2.S COVID-19 vaccine or a placebo. CDR3s include the opening cysteine and the closing phenylalanine or tryptophan. The D gene is left open where the match is weak. Part of the rows lack a size; the others show once, few, many or a class for expanded clones.

cdr3_aa cdr3_nt j_call d_call v_call clone_size
CAISDPGSGGDEKLFF TGTGCCATCAGTGACCCGGGGTCAGGCGGGGATGAAAAACTGTTTTTT TRBJ1-4 NA TRBV10-3 NA
CASREGGTDTQYF TGTGCCAGCAGGGAGGGGGGCACAGATACGCAGTATTTT TRBJ2-3 NA TRBV12-3/TRBV12-4 NA
CASSQIQGFTGELFF TGCGCCAGCAGCCAGATACAGGGGTTCACCGGGGAGCTGTTTTTT TRBJ2-2 TRBD1 TRBV4-1 NA
CASSVLVSGELFF TGTGCCAGTAGTGTACTTGTCTCCGGGGAGCTGTTTTTT TRBJ2-2 NA TRBV19 NA
CASSLVRGANTGELFF TGTGCCAGCAGCTTAGTTCGGGGAGCGAACACCGGGGAGCTGTTTTTT TRBJ2-2 NA TRBV7-2 NA
CASGDSNQPQHF TGTGCCAGCGGGGATAGCAATCAGCCCCAGCATTTT TRBJ1-5 NA TRBV2 once
CASSLSWREHPYNSPLHF TGTGCCAGCAGTTTATCTTGGCGGGAACACCCCTATAATTCACCCCTCCACTTT TRBJ1-6 NA TRBV27 NA
CASSEDANTEAFF TGTGCCAGCAGCGAGGACGCGAACACTGAAGCTTTCTTT TRBJ1-1 NA TRBV2 NA
CAWSLGGGYNSPLHF TGTGCCTGGAGCCTTGGCGGAGGTTATAATTCACCCCTCCACTTT TRBJ1-6 NA TRBV30 NA
CASSWTPATNEKLFF TGCGCCAGCAGCTGGACTCCTGCAACTAATGAAAAACTGTTTTTT TRBJ1-4 NA TRBV4-1 NA
CASSLAGETQYF TGTGCCAGCTCCTTAGCTGGAGAGACCCAGTACTTC TRBJ2-5 NA TRBV18 NA
CASSSEGGWFF TGTGCCAGCAGTTCTGAGGGGGGTTGGTTCTTC TRBJ2-1 NA TRBV27 few
CASSLATGGWGNQPQHF TGTGCCAGCAGCTTAGCTACAGGGGGCTGGGGAAATCAGCCCCAGCATTTT TRBJ1-5 TRBD1 TRBV7-9 NA
CASSRGTGLRELFF TGTGCCAGCAGCCGCGGGACGGGCCTCCGGGAGCTGTTTTTT TRBJ2-2 NA TRBV7-2 NA
CASSVVAGATQYF TGTGCCAGCAGCGTAGTGGCGGGGGCGACCCAGTACTTC TRBJ2-5 NA TRBV9 NA
CASSERQSTDTQYF TGCGCCAGCAGCGAGAGACAGAGCACAGATACGCAGTATTTT TRBJ2-3 NA TRBV4-3 NA
CASSQARQAAGYTF TGTGCCAGCAGCCAAGCCAGACAGGCGGCTGGCTACACCTTC TRBJ1-2 NA TRBV3-1/TRBV3-2 few
CASSLSGTGTDTQYF TGCGCCAGCAGTCTATCCGGGACAGGGACAGATACGCAGTATTTT TRBJ2-3 TRBD1 TRBV10-2 NA
CASSYSTPRTASAYEQYF TGTGCCAGCAGTTACTCGACACCCCGGACAGCGTCTGCCTACGAGCAGTACTTC TRBJ2-7 NA TRBV6-2/TRBV6-3 NA
CASRAGGAGGYTF TGTGCCAGCAGGGCAGGGGGCGCCGGGGGCTACACCTTC TRBJ1-2 TRBD1 TRBV3-1/TRBV3-2 NA
CASSLGLGSTDTQYF TGTGCCAGCAGCTTGGGTCTGGGGTCGACAGATACGCAGTATTTT TRBJ2-3 NA TRBV5-8 NA